This T cell receptor beta chain was identified in a study of blood T cell repertoires in COVID-19. The V end was cut by 5 bases, the J end by 5 bases, with 7 bases between. CDR1 is MDHEN, CDR2 SYDVKM, per germline. This CDR3 comprises 12 residues. TCRdb's copy holds only in-frame clones and misses some; the assay was immunoSEQ multiplex PCR. The table has 260,000 or so clones, roughly 80% seen once. This TCR came from a woman older than 75 with COVID-19, enrolled during active disease. The sequencing sample was made of peripheral blood. The chain combines TRBV28 with TRBJ2-1; D call uncertain. DNA for the CDR3: TGTGCCAGCAGTCTCCCGGACAATGAGCAGTTCTTC. Translation gives CASSLPDNEQFF.